This T cell receptor (beta chain) was retrieved from a study of blood T cell repertoires in COVID-19. Some clones are missing from TCRdb's copy, which holds only in-frame ones; the method was immunoSEQ multiplex PCR. This table holds some 300,000 clones, more than 75% found once. V lost 6 bases and J lost 2; bases outside the gene matches: 9. This CDR3 comprises 16 residues. CDR1 is MNHEY, CDR2 SMNVEV, per germline (reference sequence). The chain is built from TRBV27 and TRBJ1-4; 7 bases line up with TRBD1. The sample was PBMCs or T cells enriched from blood (not recorded which). This TCR was recovered from a woman aged 30 to 39 who had recovered from COVID-19. Here the CDR3 reads CASSLTGTSTNEKLFF. CDR3 nucleotides: TGTGCCAGCAGCCTGACAGGGACATCGACTAATGAAAAACTGTTTTTT.